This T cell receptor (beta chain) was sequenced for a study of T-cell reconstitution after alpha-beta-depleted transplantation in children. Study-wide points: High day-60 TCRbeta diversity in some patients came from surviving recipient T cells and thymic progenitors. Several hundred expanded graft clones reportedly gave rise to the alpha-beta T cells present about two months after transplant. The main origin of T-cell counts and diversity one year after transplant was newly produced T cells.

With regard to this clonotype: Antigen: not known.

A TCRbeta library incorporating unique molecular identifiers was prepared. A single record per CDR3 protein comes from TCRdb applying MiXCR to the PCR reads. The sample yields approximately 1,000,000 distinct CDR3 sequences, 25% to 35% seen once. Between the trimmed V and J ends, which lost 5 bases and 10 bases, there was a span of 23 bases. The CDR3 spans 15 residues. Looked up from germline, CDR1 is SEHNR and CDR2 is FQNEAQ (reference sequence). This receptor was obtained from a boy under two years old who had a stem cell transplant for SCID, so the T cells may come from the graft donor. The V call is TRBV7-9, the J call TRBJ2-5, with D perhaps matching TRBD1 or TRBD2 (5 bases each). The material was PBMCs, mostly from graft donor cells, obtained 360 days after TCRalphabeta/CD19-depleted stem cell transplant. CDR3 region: CASSLGTVLKGVQYF. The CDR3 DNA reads TGTGCCAGCAGCCTGGGGACCGTATTAAAAGGGGTCCAGTACTTC.